Listed below are T cell receptor beta chains from one sample, sequenced in a study of shared clonotypes between healthy human individuals. Produced via immunoSEQ multiplex PCR; TCRdb's table is partial and in-frame only. The sample has roughly 590,000 clones; less than 97% are singletons. The sample was naive CD8+ T cells sorted from blood. These receptors were taken from a woman aged 25-40 years in good health. CDR3s include the opening cysteine and the closing phenylalanine or tryptophan. Each record gives: D gene, J gene, clone size, V gene, CDR3 DNA, CDR3 protein. The D gene is left open where the match is weak. Part of the rows lack a size; the others show once, few, many or a class for expanded clones.

D: TRBD2; J: TRBJ2-1; size: NA; V: TRBV6-5; DNA: TGTGCCAGCAACCGAGCGGGAGGGCCTCCTGAGCAGTTCTTC; CDR3: CASNRAGGPPEQFF
D: NA; J: TRBJ2-5; size: NA; V: TRBV28; DNA: TGTGCCAGCAGGTGGCCTGGGCGGGGACCGTACCAAGAGACCCAGTACTTC; CDR3: CASRWPGRGPYQETQYF
D: NA; J: TRBJ1-1; size: NA; V: TRBV10-3; DNA: TGTGCCATCAGTGTAGGGGACACTGAAGCTTTCTTT; CDR3: CAISVGDTEAFF
D: TRBD2; J: TRBJ2-7; size: once; V: TRBV7-9; DNA: TGTGCCAGCAGCCCGAGGGCTAGCGGCTACGAGCAGTACTTC; CDR3: CASSPRASGYEQYF
D: NA; J: TRBJ2-3; size: NA; V: TRBV28; DNA: TGTGCCAGCAGCCAAGATTACTTCACAGATACGCAGTATTTT; CDR3: CASSQDYFTDTQYF
D: TRBD1; J: TRBJ1-2; size: NA; V: TRBV15; DNA: TGTGCCACCAGCTCAGACAGGGACTTCTTTGGCTACACCTTC; CDR3: CATSSDRDFFGYTF
D: NA; J: TRBJ2-7; size: NA; V: TRBV19; DNA: TGTGCCAGTAGTATTGGGACCCAGGGCTCCTACGAGCAGTACTTC; CDR3: CASSIGTQGSYEQYF
D: NA; J: TRBJ2-7; size: NA; V: TRBV29-1; DNA: TGCAGCGTTTCTCGGGGTCTTTTATACGAGCAGTACTTC; CDR3: CSVSRGLLYEQYF
D: NA; J: TRBJ1-6; size: NA; V: TRBV28; DNA: TGTGCCAGCAGGAGGACGGGGTCAGACTCCTATAATTCACCCCTCCACTTT; CDR3: CASRRTGSDSYNSPLHF
D: NA; J: TRBJ2-1; size: NA; V: TRBV7-9; DNA: TGTGCCAGCAGCTTACGCCTGGAATCGGGAGATAACGATGAGCAGTTCTTC; CDR3: CASSLRLESGDNDEQFF
D: NA; J: TRBJ2-1; size: NA; V: TRBV29-1; DNA: TGCAGCCCCACGGGGCTAAACAATGAGCAGTTCTTC; CDR3: CSPTGLNNEQFF
D: TRBD1; J: TRBJ2-7; size: NA; V: TRBV28; DNA: TGTGCCAGCCGCGTGGGACAGGCGCACTACGAGCAGTACTTC; CDR3: CASRVGQAHYEQYF
D: NA; J: TRBJ2-7; size: few; V: TRBV19; DNA: TGTGCCAGTAGTATCGCGCTGAGCTCCTACGAGCAGTACTTC; CDR3: CASSIALSSYEQYF
D: NA; J: TRBJ2-5; size: NA; V: TRBV5-6; DNA: TGTGCCAGCAGTCGTAGACAGGCCAAAGAGACCCAGTACTTC; CDR3: CASSRRQAKETQYF
D: TRBD1; J: TRBJ1-1; size: once; V: TRBV7-6; DNA: TGTGCCAGCAGCCCCGGACAGGGCACTGAAGCTTTCTTT; CDR3: CASSPGQGTEAFF
D: NA; J: TRBJ2-3; size: NA; V: TRBV13; DNA: TGTGCCAGCAGCTTAGGCCAGTGGGGCACAGCAGATACGCAGTATTTT; CDR3: CASSLGQWGTADTQYF
D: TRBD1; J: TRBJ1-5; size: NA; V: TRBV2; DNA: TGTGCCAGCAGTAAGACAGGGTTCAATCAGCCCCAGCATTTT; CDR3: CASSKTGFNQPQHF
D: TRBD2; J: TRBJ2-1; size: NA; V: TRBV29-1; DNA: TGCAGCGTTGTGCTAGCGGGCCAATACAATGAGCAGTTCTTC; CDR3: CSVVLAGQYNEQFF
D: NA; J: TRBJ1-1; size: NA; V: TRBV30; DNA: TGTGCCTGGAGAGGAGTTGGCACTGAAGCTTTCTTT; CDR3: CAWRGVGTEAFF
D: NA; J: TRBJ2-1; size: NA; V: TRBV19; DNA: TGTGCCAGTCGGCGGTCCCATGAGCAGTTCTTC; CDR3: CASRRSHEQFF
D: TRBD2; J: TRBJ2-7; size: NA; V: TRBV7-8; DNA: TGTGCCAGCAGCGTCACTAGCGGGAGTTCCTACGAGCAGTACTTC; CDR3: CASSVTSGSSYEQYF
D: NA; J: TRBJ2-4; size: NA; V: TRBV27; DNA: TGTGCCAGCAGCGTAACCCCAGGGGAGGCCAAAAACATTCAGTACTTC; CDR3: CASSVTPGEAKNIQYF
D: NA; J: TRBJ1-3; size: NA; V: TRBV28; DNA: TGTGCCAGCAGTCCCGTGGGGGCTGGAAACACCATATATTTT; CDR3: CASSPVGAGNTIYF
D: NA; J: TRBJ2-3; size: NA; V: TRBV28; DNA: TGTGCCAGCAGTTTACTAGCGACTAGCACAGATACGCAGTATTTT; CDR3: CASSLLATSTDTQYF
D: NA; J: TRBJ1-5; size: NA; V: TRBV25-1; DNA: TGTGCCAGCAGTGAAGGAGCTGGCAATCAGCCCCAGCATTTT; CDR3: CASSEGAGNQPQHF
D: TRBD2; J: TRBJ2-2; size: NA; V: TRBV27; DNA: TGTGCCAGCAGTTTACTGGCGGGAGGTAACACCGGGGAGCTGTTTTTT; CDR3: CASSLLAGGNTGELFF
D: NA; J: TRBJ2-7; size: NA; V: TRBV28; DNA: TGTGCCAGCAGTTTTGGCAGGGCCTACGAGCAGTACTTC; CDR3: CASSFGRAYEQYF
D: NA; J: TRBJ2-5; size: NA; V: TRBV28; DNA: TGTGCCAGCAGCCGAGACAGTCAAGAGACCCAGTACTTC; CDR3: CASSRDSQETQYF
D: NA; J: TRBJ2-2; size: NA; V: TRBV9; DNA: TGTGCCAGCAGCGTAAGGGAGGCTCTCACCGGGGAGCTGTTTTTT; CDR3: CASSVREALTGELFF
D: NA; J: TRBJ1-2; size: NA; V: TRBV20-1; DNA: TGCAGTGCAGTTTGGAGTGGCTACACCTTC; CDR3: CSAVWSGYTF
D: NA; J: TRBJ2-7; size: NA; V: TRBV13; DNA: TGTGCCAGCAGCCAAAGCGGGCACGAGCAGTACTTC; CDR3: CASSQSGHEQYF
D: TRBD1; J: TRBJ2-7; size: NA; V: TRBV27; DNA: TGTGCCAGCCGACAGGGCGCCTACGAGCAGTACTTC; CDR3: CASRQGAYEQYF